This TCR beta chain was recovered during a study of blood T cell repertoires in COVID-19. About the research overall: Sources were T cells, B-cell-depleted T cells, or PBMCs; the material itself was cDNA or gDNA.

Germline CDR1 SGHRS, CDR2 YFSETQ. Trimming cost V 0 bases and J 2 bases, with 14 bases left between them. The CDR3 runs to 16 residues. The authors' processing: Scientists estimated how many nucleated cells there were by amplifying reference gene primers. The table came from immunoSEQ multiplex PCR; TCRdb's copy has only in-frame clones and leaves some out. That table furnishes V, J and clone size, whereas the DNA furnished D and trimming. The sample records just under 250,000 clones, around 88% being singletons. The sample holds one count of this clone. Sequenced sample: peripheral blood. The V and J genes are TRBV5-1 and TRBJ1-1; no reliable D call. This clonotype originated in a woman aged 25 to 39 who had recovered from COVID-19. The CDR3 is CASSLEAGRTNTEAFF. The CDR3 DNA reads TGCGCCAGCAGCTTGGAGGCAGGCCGAACCAACACTGAAGCTTTCTTT.